This T cell receptor (beta chain) was documented in a study of blood T cells in healthy people across ages. Study-wide points: More naive CD4+ cells and higher diversity were found in long-lived than in aged donors.

A sample-barcoded 5' primer and a J-beta primer mix were used in a second PCR of roughly 7 to 12 cycles. Every cDNA was tagged by a template-switch adaptor with 12 random nucleotides. TCRdb redid the calling of the 5' RACE reads with MiXCR, one entry per CDR3 protein. The sample shows over 300,000 distinct CDR3 sequences, more than 45% of them seen only once. Turning to this clonotype: Antigen unknown.

V was pared by 5 bases and J by 0 bases, with 9 bases between. The CDR3 has 15 amino acids. CDR1 and CDR2 from the germline V gene are SGHRS and YFSETQ. The sequence derives from a man aged 55 to 70 in good health. The gene calls are TRBV5-1 and TRBJ2-6; D unresolved. The sample was blood. The CDR3 is CASRFQGSGANVLTF. Here the CDR3 DNA reads TGCGCCAGCAGATTTCAAGGCTCTGGGGCCAACGTCCTGACTTTC.